This T cell receptor (beta chain) stems from a study of tumor and adjacent non-tumor tissue in lung cancer. RNA was extracted from bulk tissue without any cell sorting. More than 3 cm separated this lung sample from the edge of the tumor. Study findings and constraints: Tumor repertoires had a smaller top 100 clone share than normal lung.

Germline assignment: CDR1 DFQATT and CDR2 SNEGSKA (reference sequence). Trimming cost V 6 bases and J 2 bases, with 11 bases left between them. The CDR3 covers 12 residues. TCRbeta libraries were built with three rounds of nested PCR, modified from ARM-PCR. TCRdb processed the multiplex PCR reads anew with MiXCR; each CDR3 protein has one entry. Of tens of thousands of distinct CDR3 sequences listed, 60% to 65% are singletons. This clonotype came up many times. Its antigen is not identified. This TCR derives from a woman aged 40 to 50 with non-small cell lung cancer. The genes are TRBV20-1 and TRBJ2-7; possibly TRBD2 for D (5 bases). The source material was distant non-tumor lung tissue. The CDR3 region is CSARPRAYEQYF. The CDR3 bases are TGCAGTGCCCGACCGAGGGCCTACGAGCAGTACTTC.